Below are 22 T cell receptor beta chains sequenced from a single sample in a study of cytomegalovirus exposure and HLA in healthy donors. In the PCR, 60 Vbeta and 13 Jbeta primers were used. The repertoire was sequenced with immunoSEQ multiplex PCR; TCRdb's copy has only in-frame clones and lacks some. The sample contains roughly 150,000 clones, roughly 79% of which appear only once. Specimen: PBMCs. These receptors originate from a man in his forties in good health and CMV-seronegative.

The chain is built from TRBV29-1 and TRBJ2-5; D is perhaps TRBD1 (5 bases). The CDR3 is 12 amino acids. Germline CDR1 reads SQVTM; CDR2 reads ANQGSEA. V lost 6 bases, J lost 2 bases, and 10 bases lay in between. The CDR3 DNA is TGCAGCGTAGCATCAGGGCAAGAGACCCAGTACTTC. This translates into CSVASGQETQYF.

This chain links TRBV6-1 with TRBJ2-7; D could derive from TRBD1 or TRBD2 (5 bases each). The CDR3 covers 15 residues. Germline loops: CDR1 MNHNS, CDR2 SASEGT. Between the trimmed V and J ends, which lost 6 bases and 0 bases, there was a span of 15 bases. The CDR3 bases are TGTGCCAGCAGATCGCATATTGGGGGCTCCTACGAGCAGTACGTC. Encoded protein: CASRSHIGGSYEQYV.

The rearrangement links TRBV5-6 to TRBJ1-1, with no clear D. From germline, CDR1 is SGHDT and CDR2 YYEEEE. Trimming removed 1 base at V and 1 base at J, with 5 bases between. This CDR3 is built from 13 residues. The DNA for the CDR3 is TGTGCCAGCAGCTTGAGCCCGAACACTGAAGCTTTCTTT. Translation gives CASSLSPNTEAFF.

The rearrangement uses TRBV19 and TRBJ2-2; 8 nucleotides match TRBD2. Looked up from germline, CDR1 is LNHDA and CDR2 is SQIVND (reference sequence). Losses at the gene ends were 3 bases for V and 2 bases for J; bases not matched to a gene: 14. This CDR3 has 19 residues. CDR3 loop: CASSIFTGTGRVNTGELFF. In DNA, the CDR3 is TGTGCCAGTAGTATTTTTACGGGAACCGGGAGGGTAAACACCGGGGAGCTGTTTTTT.

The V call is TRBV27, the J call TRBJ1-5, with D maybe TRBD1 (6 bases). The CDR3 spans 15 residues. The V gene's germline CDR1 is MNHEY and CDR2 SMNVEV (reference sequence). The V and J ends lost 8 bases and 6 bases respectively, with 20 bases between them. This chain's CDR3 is CASGVGGGPGQPQHF. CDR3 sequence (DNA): TGTGCCAGCGGAGTCGGCGGGGGGCCGGGTCAGCCCCAGCATTTT.

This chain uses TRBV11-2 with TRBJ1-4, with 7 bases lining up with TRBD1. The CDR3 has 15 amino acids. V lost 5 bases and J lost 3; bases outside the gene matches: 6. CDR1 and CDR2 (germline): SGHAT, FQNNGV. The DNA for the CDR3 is TGTGCCAGCAGCACCTCGGGACAGCCTAATGAAAAACTGTTTTTT. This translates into CASSTSGQPNEKLFF.

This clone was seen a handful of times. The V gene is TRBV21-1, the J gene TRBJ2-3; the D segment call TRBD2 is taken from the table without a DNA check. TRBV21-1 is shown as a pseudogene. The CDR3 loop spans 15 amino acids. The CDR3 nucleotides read TGTGCCAGTCCTAGAGCGGGAGGGCCCGGAGATACGCAGTATTTT. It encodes CASPRAGGPGDTQYF.

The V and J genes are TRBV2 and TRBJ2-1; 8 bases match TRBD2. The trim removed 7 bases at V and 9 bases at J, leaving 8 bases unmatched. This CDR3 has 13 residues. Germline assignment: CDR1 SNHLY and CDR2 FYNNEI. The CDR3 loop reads CASTGGAETEQFF. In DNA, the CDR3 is TGTGCCAGCACCGGGGGGGCAGAGACTGAGCAGTTCTTC.

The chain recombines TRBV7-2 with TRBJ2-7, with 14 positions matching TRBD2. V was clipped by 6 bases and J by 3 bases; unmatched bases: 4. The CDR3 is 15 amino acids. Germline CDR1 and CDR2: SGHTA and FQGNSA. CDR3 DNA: TGTGCCAGCAGGCGGACTAGCGGGAGGAGCTACGAGCAGTACTTC. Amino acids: CASRRTSGRSYEQYF.

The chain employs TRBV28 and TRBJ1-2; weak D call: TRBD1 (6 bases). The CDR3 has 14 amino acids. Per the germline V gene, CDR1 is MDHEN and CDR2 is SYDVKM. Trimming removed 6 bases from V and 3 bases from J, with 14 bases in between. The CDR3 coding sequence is TGTGCCAGCAGCCTCCGGGGGGGGCACTATGGCTACACCTTC. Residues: CASSLRGGHYGYTF.

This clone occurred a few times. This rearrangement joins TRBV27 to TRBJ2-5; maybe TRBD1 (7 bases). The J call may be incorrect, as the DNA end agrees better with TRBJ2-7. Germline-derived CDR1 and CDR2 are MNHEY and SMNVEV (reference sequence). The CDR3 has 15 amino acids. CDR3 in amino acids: CASSFVGRGRYEQYF. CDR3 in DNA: TGTGCCAGCAGTTTCGTGGGCAGGGGGAGGTACGAGCAGTACTTC.

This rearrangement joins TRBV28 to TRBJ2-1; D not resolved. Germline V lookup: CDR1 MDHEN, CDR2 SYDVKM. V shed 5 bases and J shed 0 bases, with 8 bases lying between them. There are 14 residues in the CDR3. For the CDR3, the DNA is TGTGCCAGCAGTGGCCCGATCTCCTACAATGAGCAGTTCTTC. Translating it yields CASSGPISYNEQFF.

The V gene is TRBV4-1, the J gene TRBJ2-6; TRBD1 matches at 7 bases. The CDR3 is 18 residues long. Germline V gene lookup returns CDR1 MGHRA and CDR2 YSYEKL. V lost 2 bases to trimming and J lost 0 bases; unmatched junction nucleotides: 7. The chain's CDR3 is CASSQRQGAVSGANVLTF. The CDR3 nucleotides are TGCGCCAGCAGCCAACGACAGGGCGCGGTCTCTGGGGCCAACGTCCTGACTTTC.

CDR3 nucleotide sequence: TGTGCCAGCAGCAATTTCAGGGGTCACACTGAAGCTTTCTTT. Translation gives CASSNFRGHTEAFF. The genes are TRBV21-1 and TRBJ1-1; no check of the table's D call, TRBD1, against the DNA was made. TRBV21-1 is tagged as a pseudogene. This CDR3 has 14 amino acids.

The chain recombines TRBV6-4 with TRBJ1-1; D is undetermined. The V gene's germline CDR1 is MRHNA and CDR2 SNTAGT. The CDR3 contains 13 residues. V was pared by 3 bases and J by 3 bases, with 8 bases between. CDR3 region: CASSELLDTEAFF. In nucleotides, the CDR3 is TGTGCCAGCAGTGAACTTTTGGACACTGAAGCTTTCTTT.

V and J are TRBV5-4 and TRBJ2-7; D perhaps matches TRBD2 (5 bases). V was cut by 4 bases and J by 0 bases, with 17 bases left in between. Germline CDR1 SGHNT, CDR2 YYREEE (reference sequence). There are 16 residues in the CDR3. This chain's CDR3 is CASSRSGSESSYEQYF. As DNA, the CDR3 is TGTGCCAGCAGCCGTTCGGGTAGCGAGAGCTCCTACGAGCAGTACTTC.

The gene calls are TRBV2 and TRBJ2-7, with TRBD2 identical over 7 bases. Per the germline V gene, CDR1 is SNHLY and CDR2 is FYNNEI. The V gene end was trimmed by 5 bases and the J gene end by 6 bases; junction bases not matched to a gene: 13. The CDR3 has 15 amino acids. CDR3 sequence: CASSPGLLMRGEQYV. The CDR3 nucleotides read TGTGCCAGCAGTCCGGGACTACTCATGAGAGGCGAGCAGTACGTC.

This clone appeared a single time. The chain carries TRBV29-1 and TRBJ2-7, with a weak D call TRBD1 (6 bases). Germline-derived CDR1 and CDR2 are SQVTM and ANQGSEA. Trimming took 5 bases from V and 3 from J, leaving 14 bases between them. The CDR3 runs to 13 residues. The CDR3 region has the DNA TGCAGCGTTCTGACAGGAGACGGCTACGAGCAGTACTTC. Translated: CSVLTGDGYEQYF.

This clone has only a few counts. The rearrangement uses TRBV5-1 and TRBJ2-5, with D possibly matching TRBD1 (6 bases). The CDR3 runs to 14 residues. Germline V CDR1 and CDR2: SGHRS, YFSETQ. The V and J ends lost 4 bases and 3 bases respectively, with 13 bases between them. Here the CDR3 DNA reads TGCGCCAGCAGCCCATCCGGACAGAAAGAGACCCAGTACTTC. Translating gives CASSPSGQKETQYF.

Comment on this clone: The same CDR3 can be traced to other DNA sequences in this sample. The CDR3 spells CASSLGLAGSTDTQYF. The CDR3 DNA reads TGCGCCAGCAGCTTGGGACTAGCGGGGAGCACAGATACGCAGTATTTT. The chain combines TRBV5-1 with TRBJ2-3; 11 bases map to TRBD2. This CDR3 region has 16 residues. With 0 bases clipped from V and 0 bases from J, the junction kept 0 bases outside the gene matches. Germline loops: CDR1 SGHRS, CDR2 YFSETQ.

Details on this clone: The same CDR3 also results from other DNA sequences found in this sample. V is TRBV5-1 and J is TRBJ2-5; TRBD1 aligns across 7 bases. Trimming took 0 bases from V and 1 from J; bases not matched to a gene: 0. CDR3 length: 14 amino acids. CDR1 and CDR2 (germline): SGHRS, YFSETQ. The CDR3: CASSLGQGQETQYF. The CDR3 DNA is TGCGCCAGCAGCTTGGGACAGGGCCAAGAGACCCAGTACTTC. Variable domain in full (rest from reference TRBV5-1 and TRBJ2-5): KAGVTQTPRYLIKTRGQQVTLSCSPISGHRSVSWYQQTPGQGLQFLFEYFSETQRNKGNFPGRFSGRQFSNSRSEMNVSTLELGDSALYLCASSLGQGQETQYFGPGTRLLVL.

The CDR3 sequence: CARSRGSYGITDTQYF. CDR3 sequence (DNA): TGTGCTCGATCAAGGGGGTCATACGGGATCACAGATACGCAGTATTTT. J is TRBJ2-3 and V is TRBV30; the D gene is possibly TRBD1 (6 bases). The CDR3 runs to 16 residues. The germline gives CDR1 GTSNPN, CDR2 SVGIG (reference sequence).